The T cell receptor (beta chain) described here comes from a study of T cells in Graves' hyperthyroidism and ophthalmopathy. As for the study in general: Pretreatment peripheral blood was obtained at initial diagnosis.

Thyroid ultrasound and orbital computed tomography, with clinical symptoms and serum thyroxine and TRAb, informed diagnoses. It was RNA transcripts that yielded the amplified TCR beta CDR3 regions. Researchers ran a first-round RT-PCR on the TCR CDR3 using the HTBI primer set. TCRdb re-analysed the multiplex PCR reads in MiXCR, keeping a single row per CDR3 protein. The data contain roughly 400,000 distinct CDR3 sequences, 25% of them singletons. There are 15 residues in the CDR3. V was pared by 1 base and J by 0 bases, with 6 bases between. Looked up from germline, CDR1 is MDHEN and CDR2 is SYDVKM. Whole-study findings and limits: Most clonotypes expanded in thyroid above 0.001 were likewise present in blood.

Comments on this clonotype: Antigen specificity is unknown.

This rearrangement joins TRBV28 to TRBJ1-4; possible D gene TRBD1, 6 bases. Sequenced: blood. This receptor was obtained from a man between 50 and 59 years old with Graves' hyperthyroidism. The CDR3 loop reads CASSLSGATNEKLFF. CDR3 bases: TGTGCCAGCAGTTTATCAGGGGCAACTAATGAAAAACTGTTTTTT.